One sample yielded the 9 T cell receptor beta chains listed below, sequenced in a study of cytomegalovirus exposure and HLA in healthy donors. The study ran its PCR with 60 Vbeta and 13 Jbeta primers. Assay: immunoSEQ multiplex PCR; the TCRdb copy retains only in-frame clones and omits some. There are about 150,000 clones in the sample; about four fifths occur only once, and 1% lies in the top ten. The sample consisted of PBMCs. These TCRs come from a woman between 50 and 59 years old in good health and CMV-seropositive.

V gene TRBV9 combines with J gene TRBJ2-5; 12 bases line up with TRBD2. The J call is uncertain, as TRBJ2-7 better fits the DNA end. The CDR3 has 17 amino acids. Looked up from germline, CDR1 is SGDLS and CDR2 is YYNGEE. CDR3: CASSVDPGTSGLHEQYF. In nucleotides, the CDR3 is TGTGCCAGCAGCGTAGACCCCGGGACTAGCGGGCTTCACGAGCAGTACTTC.

The chain recombines TRBV2 with TRBJ2-5; possibly TRBD1 for D (6 bases). Trimming pared 4 bases from V and 4 bases from J, leaving 13 bases between. In germline, CDR1 is SNHLY, CDR2 FYNNEI. CDR3 length: 14 residues. The CDR3 nucleotides read TGTGCCAGCAGTGTTGGGACAAGAGGAGAGACCCAGTACTTC. Its protein is CASSVGTRGETQYF.

The table lists this clone with a few counts. This rearrangement joins TRBV7-2 to TRBJ2-7; 10 bases are a match to TRBD2. The V and J ends lost 4 bases and 7 bases, in that order; junction bases with no gene match: 19. The germline CDR1 and CDR2 sequences are SGHTA and FQGNSA. The CDR3 length is 18 residues. The CDR3 bases are TGTGCCAGCAGCTCCCAGGGGGCAGCGGGAGGGCCGCGTCATGAGCAGTACTTC. Amino acids: CASSSQGAAGGPRHEQYF.

The CDR3 DNA sequence: TGTGCCAGCAGCTTGGGACTGAATAATTCACCCCTCCACTTT. Residues: CASSLGLNNSPLHF. The rearrangement uses TRBV4-2 and TRBJ1-6, with a tentative D call TRBD1 (5 bases). This CDR3 is built from 14 residues. The germline V gene encodes CDR1 LGHNA and CDR2 YNFKEQ. V gave up 5 bases and J gave up 5 bases, with 10 bases separating them.

V gene TRBV5-6 combines with J gene TRBJ1-3; D not resolved. V was clipped by 1 base and J by 4 bases, with 12 bases between them. Germline V gives CDR1 SGHDT, CDR2 YYEEEE. CDR3 length equals 15 residues. The CDR3 DNA reads as TGTGCCAGCAGCTTGATCAGGTTATCCGGAAACACCATATATTTT. Translated, it gives CASSLIRLSGNTIYF.

This rearrangement joins TRBV29-1 to TRBJ2-1; a possible D gene is TRBD2 (5 bases). CDR1 is SQVTM, CDR2 ANQGSEA, per germline. V lost 3 bases to trimming and J lost 4 bases, with 7 bases between them. This CDR3 is built from 12 residues. CDR3 in DNA: TGCAGCGTTGATGGGGAGTACAATGAGCAGTTCTTC. Amino acids: CSVDGEYNEQFF.

This clone was detected once. The CDR3 region has the DNA TGTGCCAGCAGTCCCACAGGGGGTGGCTCCTACGAGCAGTACTTC. This gives the protein CASSPTGGGSYEQYF. The rearrangement uses TRBV4-2 and TRBJ2-7; 8 bases are shared with TRBD1. Germline CDR1 is LGHNA and CDR2 is YNFKEQ. The trim removed 6 bases at V and 0 bases at J, leaving 7 bases unmatched. The CDR3 consists of 15 residues.

The gene calls are TRBV5-1 and TRBJ2-2, with a tentative D call TRBD2 (6 bases). Trimming removed 4 bases from V and 5 bases from J, with 15 bases in between. The CDR3 consists of 15 residues. Looked up from germline, CDR1 is SGHRS and CDR2 is YFSETQ. The DNA of the CDR3 is TGCGCCAGCAGCCGGAGGGCCTTGGGTACCGGGGAGCTGTTTTTT. Its protein is CASSRRALGTGELFF.

Points on this clone: The junction differs from germline at one of its ends, possibly a read error. The chain is built from TRBV7-9 and TRBJ1-2; possibly TRBD1 for D (6 bases). The CDR3 sequence is 12 residues long. Germline V gene lookup returns CDR1 SEHNR and CDR2 FQNEAQ (reference sequence). The CDR3 region is CSSSLGVGTPYF. CDR3 nucleotide sequence: TGTTCCAGCAGCTTAGGAGTAGGGACACCTTACTTC. Full variable domain (missing parts from reference TRBV7-9 and TRBJ1-2): DTGVSQNPRHKITKRGQNVTFRCDPISEHNRLYWYRQTLGQGPEFLTYFQNEAQLEKSRLLSDRFSAERPKGSFSTLEIQRTEQGDSAMYLCSSSLGVGTPYFGSGTRLTVV.